This passage covers 5 T cell receptor beta chains from one sample sequenced in a study of T cell repertoires in aging, cancer and after chemotherapy (dated by TCRdb to 2018 to 2020). The instrument given in TCRdb is Illumina MiSeq. Rearranged TRB sequences spanning V, D and J segments were amplified in a multiplex touch-down PCR with a mixed TRB-A/B primer pool. TCRdb handled the public reads itself, with Q25 trimming in fastp and clone calling in MiXCR, and kept productive beta chains. Every entry covers one CDR3 protein and lists the most common genes and DNA from its rows. The sample records some 11,000 distinct CDR3 sequences, over 25% of which are singletons. About 20% of the sample rests with the top ten. Genomic DNA extracted from peripheral blood, rather than sorted cells or RNA, was used as the source for amplification of TCR beta rearrangements. Source material: blood. These receptors all come from a human donor in good health. The donor label of this sample is uncertain.

The chain combines TRBV28 with TRBJ1-2, with no clear D. Trimming took off 7 bases at V and 2 bases at J, with 20 bases between the two ends. CDR1 MDHEN and CDR2 SYDVKM come from the germline V gene. There are 16 residues in the CDR3. CDR3 nucleotide sequence: TGTGCCAGCACCAATGTAGGACGCGGCCCCAACTATGGCTACACCTTC. The encoded protein is CASTNVGRGPNYGYTF.

The J gene is TRBJ1-1, the V gene TRBV10-2, with TRBD1 as a possible D gene (5 bases). Germline V gene lookup returns CDR1 WSHSY and CDR2 SAAADI. The CDR3 has 14 amino acids. Trimming left V 6 bases short and J 1 base short, with 12 bases between. Here the CDR3 DNA reads TGCGCCAGCAGAAGGGACTCTGCGAACACTGAAGCTTTCTTT. Protein sequence: CASRRDSANTEAFF.

In its sample, this clonotype ranks as medium-sized. This rearrangement joins TRBV15 to TRBJ1-6; maybe TRBD1 (6 bases). The CDR3 totals 15 residues. Trimming removed 3 bases from V and 6 bases from J, with 12 bases in between. Germline assignment: CDR1 LNHNV and CDR2 YYDKDF (reference sequence). The CDR3 spells CATSRTDRPNSPLHF. The CDR3 bases are TGTGCCACCAGCAGGACTGACAGGCCTAATTCACCCCTCCACTTT. The entire variable domain, with the rest obtained from reference TRBV15 and TRBJ1-6, is as follows: DAMVIQNPRYQVTQFGKPVTLSCSQTLNHNVMYWYQQKSSQAPKLLFHYYDKDFNNEADTPDNFQSRRPNTSFCFLDIRSPGLGDTAMYLCATSRTDRPNSPLHFGNGTRLTVT.

The chain links TRBV6-4 to TRBJ1-2; D is uncertain. Germline V gene lookup returns CDR1 MRHNA and CDR2 SNTAGT. CDR3 length: 15 residues. V was clipped by 3 bases and J by 2 bases, with 13 bases between them. DNA of the CDR3: TGTGCCAGCAGTGAGGGTGCGGGCTCCAACTATGGCTACACCTTC. Translation: CASSEGAGSNYGYTF.

This clonotype was seen more than once but under ten times. V is TRBV6-1 and J is TRBJ1-3; D not resolved. Germline CDR1 and CDR2: MNHNS and SASEGT. The V end lost 4 bases, the J end lost 0 bases, and 16 bases lay between the germline ends. The CDR3 has 17 amino acids. CDR3 DNA sequence: TGTGCCAGCAGTGCGGACGGTGTATCGCTCTCTGGAAACACCATATATTTT. Amino acid sequence: CASSADGVSLSGNTIYF.